This TCR beta chain was found in a study of neoadjuvant anti-PD-1 for oral cavity cancer. Most PBMC samples had approximately 470 ng input DNA in six replicates. The data were produced by immunoSEQ multiplex PCR, yet TCRdb's version contains in-frame clones alone and is incomplete. The repertoire holds more than 11,000 clones, 60% to 80% seen once, with under 4% in the top ten. The time point was: after neoadjuvant nivolumab, at surgical resection. Patients had HPV-negative, locally advanced oral cavity squamous cell carcinoma. Blood cells were analyzed directly, without culture or expansion. The CDR3 has 15 residues. After removal of 4 bases from V and 7 bases from J, the junction contained 8 bases not matched to a gene. CDR1 is SGHRS, CDR2 YFSETQ, per germline.

Sequenced here: PBMCs, sampled after nivolumab (anti-PD-1) treatment. The sequence was obtained from a person between 40 and 85 years old with oral cavity squamous cell carcinoma. The rearrangement links TRBV5-1 to TRBJ2-1; 10 nucleotides match TRBD2. This chain's CDR3 is CASSPPSGSGNEQFF. The CDR3 DNA reads TGCGCCAGCAGCCCCCCTAGCGGGAGTGGTAATGAGCAGTTCTTC.